This note documents a single T cell receptor (beta chain) sequence. Cells designated naive CD8 were CD45RO-negative and were positively selected for CCR7, with terminally differentiated effector memory CD45RA+ cells excluded. The data derive from a study of shared clonotypes between healthy human individuals. Sequenced by immunoSEQ multiplex PCR; TCRdb stores in-frame clones only, minus some. This table has some 2,100,000 clones, approximately 94% appearing once. The junction had 15 bases not matched to a gene; V was cut back by 5 bases and J by 7 bases. The CDR3 totals 18 residues. Germline V gene lookup returns CDR1 SGHTA and CDR2 FQGTGA.

Sequenced sample: naive CD8+ T cells from PBMCs. This sequence was found in a man between 18 and 35 years old in good health. Some clones in this sample may be carry-over from other donors' samples. The rearrangement joins TRBV7-3 to TRBJ2-2; 11 bases are shared with TRBD2. DNA for the CDR3: TGTGCCAGCAGCGAACAGCCCCTAGCGGGAGGATTGGGCGGGGAGCTGTTTTTT. Protein sequence: CASSEQPLAGGLGGELFF. The full variable domain, completed using reference TRBV7-3 and TRBJ2-2, is GAGVSQTPSNKVTEKGKYVELRCDPISGHTALYWYRQSLGQGPEFLIYFQGTGAADDSGLPNDRFFAVRPEGSVSTLKIQRTERGDSAVYLCASSEQPLAGGLGGELFFGEGSRLTVL.